This TCR beta chain was sequenced for a study of T cell changes during pregnancy in multiple sclerosis. This CDR3 region has 19 residues. Trimming stripped 0 bases from V and 0 bases from J, with 18 bases between. CDR1 LGHNA and CDR2 YNFKEQ come from the germline V gene. Sequencing used immunoSEQ multiplex PCR; TCRdb keeps in-frame clones, though not all of them. This sample has tens of thousands of clones, with over 80% found just once. This sample comprised CD4+ T cells from peripheral blood mononuclear cells, obtained after pregnancy. The chain joins TRBV4-2 to TRBJ2-4, with D possibly matching TRBD2 (6 bases). This sequence originates from a female donor with multiple sclerosis, enrolled in a pregnancy study. The CDR3 sequence is CASSQEVGILASAKNIQYF. CDR3 nucleotides: TGTGCCAGCAGCCAAGAAGTGGGGATCCTAGCGTCAGCCAAAAACATTCAGTACTTC.